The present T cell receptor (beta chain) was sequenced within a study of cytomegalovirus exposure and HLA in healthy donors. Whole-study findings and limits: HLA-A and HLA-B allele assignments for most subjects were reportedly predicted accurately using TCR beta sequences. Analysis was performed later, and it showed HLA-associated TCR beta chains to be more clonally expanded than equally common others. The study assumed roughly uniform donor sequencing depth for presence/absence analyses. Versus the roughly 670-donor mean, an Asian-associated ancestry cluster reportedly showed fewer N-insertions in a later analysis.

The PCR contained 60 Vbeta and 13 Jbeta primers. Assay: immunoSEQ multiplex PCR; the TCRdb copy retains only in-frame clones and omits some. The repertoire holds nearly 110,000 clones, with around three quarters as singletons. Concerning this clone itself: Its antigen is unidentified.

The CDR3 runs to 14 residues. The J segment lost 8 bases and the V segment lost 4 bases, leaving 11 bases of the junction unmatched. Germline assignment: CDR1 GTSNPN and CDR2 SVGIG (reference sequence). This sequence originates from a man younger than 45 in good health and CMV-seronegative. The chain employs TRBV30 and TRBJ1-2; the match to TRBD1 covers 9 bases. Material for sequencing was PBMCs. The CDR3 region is CAWTIQGAAFGYTF. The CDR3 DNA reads TGTGCCTGGACTATACAGGGGGCGGCGTTCGGCTACACCTTC.